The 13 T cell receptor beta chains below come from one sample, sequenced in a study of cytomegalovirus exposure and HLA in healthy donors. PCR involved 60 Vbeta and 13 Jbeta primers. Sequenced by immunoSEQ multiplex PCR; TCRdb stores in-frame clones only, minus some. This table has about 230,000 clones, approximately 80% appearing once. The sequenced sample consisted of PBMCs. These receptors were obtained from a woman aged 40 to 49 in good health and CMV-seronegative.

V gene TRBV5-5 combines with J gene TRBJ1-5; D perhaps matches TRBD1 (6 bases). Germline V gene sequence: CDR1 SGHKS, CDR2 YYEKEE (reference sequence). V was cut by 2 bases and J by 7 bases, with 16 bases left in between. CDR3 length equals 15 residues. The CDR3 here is CASSFVGGQAQPQHF. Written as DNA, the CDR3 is TGTGCCAGCAGCTTCGTAGGGGGTCAGGCGCAGCCCCAGCATTTT.

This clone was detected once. CDR3 amino acids: CASSLGGTGFNSPLHF. CDR3 bases: TGCGCCAGCAGCTTGGGGGGCACAGGGTTTAACTCACCCCTCCACTTT. V is TRBV5-1 and J is TRBJ1-6, with D perhaps TRBD1 (6 bases). Germline loops: CDR1 SGHRS, CDR2 YFSETQ. The germline V and J ends were trimmed by 0 bases and 10 bases, with 17 bases remaining between them. The CDR3 is 16 amino acids.

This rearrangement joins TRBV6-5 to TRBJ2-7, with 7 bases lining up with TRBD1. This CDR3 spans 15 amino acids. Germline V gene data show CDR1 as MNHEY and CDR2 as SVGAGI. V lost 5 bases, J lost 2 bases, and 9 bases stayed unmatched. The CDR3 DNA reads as TGTGCCAGCAGTCCTCCGGGACAGAAAGCCTACGAGCAGTACTTC. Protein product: CASSPPGQKAYEQYF.

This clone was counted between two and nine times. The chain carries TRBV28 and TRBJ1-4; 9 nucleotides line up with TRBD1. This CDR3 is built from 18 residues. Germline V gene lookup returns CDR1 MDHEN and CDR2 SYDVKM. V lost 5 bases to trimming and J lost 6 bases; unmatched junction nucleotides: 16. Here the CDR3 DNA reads TGTGCCAGCAGTCCATACAGGGGGCGGGATCCCCTTGATGAAAAACTGTTTTTT. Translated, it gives CASSPYRGRDPLDEKLFF. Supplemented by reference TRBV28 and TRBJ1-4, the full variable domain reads DVKVTQSSRYLVKRTGEKVFLECVQDMDHENMFWYRQDPGLGLRLIYFSYDVKMKEKGDIPEGYSVSREKKERFSLILESASTNQTSMYLCASSPYRGRDPLDEKLFFGSGTQLSVL.

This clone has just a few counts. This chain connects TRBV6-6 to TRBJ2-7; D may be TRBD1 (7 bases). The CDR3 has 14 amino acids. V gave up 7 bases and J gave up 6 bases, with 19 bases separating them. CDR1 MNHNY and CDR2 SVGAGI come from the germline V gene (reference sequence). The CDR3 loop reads CASTRRGQGFEQYF. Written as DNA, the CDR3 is TGTGCCAGCACCCGGAGGGGGCAAGGCTTCGAGCAGTACTTC.

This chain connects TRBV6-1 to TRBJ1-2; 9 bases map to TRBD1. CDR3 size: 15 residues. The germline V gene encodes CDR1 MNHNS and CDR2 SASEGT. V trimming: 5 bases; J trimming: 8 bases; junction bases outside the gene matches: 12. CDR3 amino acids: CASSLPGQGTGGYTF. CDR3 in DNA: TGTGCCAGCAGTTTACCGGGACAGGGAACGGGGGGCTACACCTTC.

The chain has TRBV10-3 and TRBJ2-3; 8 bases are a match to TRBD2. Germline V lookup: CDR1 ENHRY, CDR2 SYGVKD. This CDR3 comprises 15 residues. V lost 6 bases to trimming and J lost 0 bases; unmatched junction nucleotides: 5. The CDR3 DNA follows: TGTGCCATCAGACCCGGGACTAGGAGCACAGATACGCAGTATTTT. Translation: CAIRPGTRSTDTQYF.

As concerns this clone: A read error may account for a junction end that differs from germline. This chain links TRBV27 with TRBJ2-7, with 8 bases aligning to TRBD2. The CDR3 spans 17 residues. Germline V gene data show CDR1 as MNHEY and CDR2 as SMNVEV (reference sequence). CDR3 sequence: CASSPIMAGGSSYERYF. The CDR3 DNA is TGTGCCAGCAGTCCAATCATGGCGGGGGGAAGCTCCTACGAGCGGTACTTC.

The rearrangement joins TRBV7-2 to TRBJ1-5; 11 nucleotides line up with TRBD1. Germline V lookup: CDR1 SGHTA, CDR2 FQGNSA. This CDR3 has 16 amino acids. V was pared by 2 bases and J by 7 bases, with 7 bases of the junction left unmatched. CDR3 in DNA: TGTGCCAGCAGCTTAAGTCCCCGGACAGGGGGCCAGCCCCAGCATTTT. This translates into CASSLSPRTGGQPQHF.

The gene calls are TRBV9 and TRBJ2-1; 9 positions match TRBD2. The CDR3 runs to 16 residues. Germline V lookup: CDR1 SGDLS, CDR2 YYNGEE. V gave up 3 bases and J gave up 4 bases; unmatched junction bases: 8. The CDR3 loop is CASSAQPSGAYNEQFF. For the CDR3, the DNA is TGTGCCAGCAGCGCCCAGCCTAGCGGGGCTTACAATGAGCAGTTCTTC.

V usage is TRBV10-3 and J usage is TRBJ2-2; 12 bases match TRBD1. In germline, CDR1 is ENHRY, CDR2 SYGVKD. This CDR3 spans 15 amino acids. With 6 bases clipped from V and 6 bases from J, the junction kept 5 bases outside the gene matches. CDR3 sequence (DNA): TGTGCCATCAGCGGGGACAGGGGGCAATCCGGGGAGCTGTTTTTT. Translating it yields CAISGDRGQSGELFF.

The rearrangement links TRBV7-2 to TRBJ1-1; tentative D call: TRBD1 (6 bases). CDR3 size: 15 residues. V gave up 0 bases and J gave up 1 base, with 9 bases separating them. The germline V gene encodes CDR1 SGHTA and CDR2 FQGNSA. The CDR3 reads CASSLAIGGNTEAFF. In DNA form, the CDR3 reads TGTGCCAGCAGCTTAGCTATAGGGGGGAACACTGAAGCTTTCTTT.

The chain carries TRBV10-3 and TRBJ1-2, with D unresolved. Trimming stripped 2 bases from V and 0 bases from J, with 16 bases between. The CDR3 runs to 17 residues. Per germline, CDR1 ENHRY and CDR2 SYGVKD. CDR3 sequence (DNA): TGTGCCATCAGTGAGGGCAGGTCCTCCGTTTCTAACTATGGCTACACCTTC. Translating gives CAISEGRSSVSNYGYTF.